The sequence of this T cell receptor beta chain was determined in a study of cytomegalovirus exposure and HLA in healthy donors. Broader study findings: Analyses of presence/absence relied on an assumption of roughly uniform sequencing depth across donors. As a later analysis revealed, most CMV-associated TCR beta chains appeared HLA-restricted. Follow-up analysis later connected one missense variant in DCLRE1C with trimming of TCR beta V- and J-genes.

About this clone: Its antigen is undetermined.

The CDR3 spans 13 residues. The V and J ends lost 8 bases and 4 bases respectively, with 11 bases between them. In germline, CDR1 is LNHDA, CDR2 SQIVND (reference sequence). Amplification used 60 Vbeta primers and 13 Jbeta primers. In the authors' methods: Later, an analysis found around 77 million unique TCR beta chains, and roughly 9.9 million of these were shared. Assay used: immunoSEQ multiplex PCR; TCRdb lists only in-frame clones, some missing. Clone size and V and J calls were adopted from that table, with D and trimming inferred from the DNA. The data contain roughly 86,000 clones, roughly 80% of them singletons.

This clonotype was obtained from a man in his forties or fifties in good health and CMV-seropositive. V gene TRBV19 combines with J gene TRBJ1-4; tentative D call: TRBD1 (6 bases). The sample taken for sequencing was PBMCs. Here the CDR3 reads CASRRQVNEKLFF. CDR3 bases: TGTGCCAGTCGTAGACAGGTTAATGAAAAACTGTTTTTT.